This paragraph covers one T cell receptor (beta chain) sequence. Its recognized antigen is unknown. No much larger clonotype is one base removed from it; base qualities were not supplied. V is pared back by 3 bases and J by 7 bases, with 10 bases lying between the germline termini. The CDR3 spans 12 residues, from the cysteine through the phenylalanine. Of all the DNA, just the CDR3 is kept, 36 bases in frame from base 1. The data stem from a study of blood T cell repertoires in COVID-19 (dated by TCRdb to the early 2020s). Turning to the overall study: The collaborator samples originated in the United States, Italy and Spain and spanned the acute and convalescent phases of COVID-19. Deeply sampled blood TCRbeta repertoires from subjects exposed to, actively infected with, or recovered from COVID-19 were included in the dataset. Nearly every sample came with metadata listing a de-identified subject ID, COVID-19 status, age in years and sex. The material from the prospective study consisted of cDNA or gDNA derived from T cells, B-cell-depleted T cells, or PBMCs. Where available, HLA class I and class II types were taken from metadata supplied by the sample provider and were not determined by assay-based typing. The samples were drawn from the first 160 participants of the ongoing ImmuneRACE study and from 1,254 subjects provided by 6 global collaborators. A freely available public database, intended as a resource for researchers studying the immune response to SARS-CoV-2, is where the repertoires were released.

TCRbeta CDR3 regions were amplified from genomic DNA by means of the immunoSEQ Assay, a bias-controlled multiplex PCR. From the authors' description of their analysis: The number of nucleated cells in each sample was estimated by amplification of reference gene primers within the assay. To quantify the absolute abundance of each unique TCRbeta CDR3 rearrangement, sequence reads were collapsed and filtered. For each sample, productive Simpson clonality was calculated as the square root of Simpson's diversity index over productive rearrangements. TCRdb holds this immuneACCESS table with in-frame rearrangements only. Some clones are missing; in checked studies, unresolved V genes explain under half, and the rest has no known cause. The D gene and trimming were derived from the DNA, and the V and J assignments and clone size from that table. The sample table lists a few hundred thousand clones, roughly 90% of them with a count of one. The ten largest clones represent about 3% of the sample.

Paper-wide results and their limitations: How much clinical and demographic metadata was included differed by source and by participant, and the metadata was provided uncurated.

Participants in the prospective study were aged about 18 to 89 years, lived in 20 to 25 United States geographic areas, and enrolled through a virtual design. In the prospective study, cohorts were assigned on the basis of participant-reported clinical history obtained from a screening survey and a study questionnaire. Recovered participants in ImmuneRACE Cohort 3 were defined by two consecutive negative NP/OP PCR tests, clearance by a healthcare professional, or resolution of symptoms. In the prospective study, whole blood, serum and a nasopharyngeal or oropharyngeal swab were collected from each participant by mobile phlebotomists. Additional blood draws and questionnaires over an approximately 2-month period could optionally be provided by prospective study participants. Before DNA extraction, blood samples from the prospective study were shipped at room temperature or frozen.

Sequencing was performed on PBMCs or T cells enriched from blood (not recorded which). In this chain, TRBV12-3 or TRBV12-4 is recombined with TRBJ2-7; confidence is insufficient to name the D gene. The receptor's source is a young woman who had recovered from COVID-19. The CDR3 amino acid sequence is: CASSFRSREQYF. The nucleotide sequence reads TGTGCCAGCAGTTTTAGGTCCAGGGAGCAGTACTTC.